Listed here is a single TCR beta chain. The record originates from a study of blood T cell repertoires in COVID-19. Across the whole study: Material from acute and convalescent COVID-19 was sourced from the United States, Italy and Spain. Sample material is recorded as cDNA or gDNA derived from T cells, B-cell-depleted T cells, or PBMCs.

In the source study's methods: Reference gene primer amplification gave estimated nucleated cell counts. Method: immunoSEQ multiplex PCR; TCRdb's copy keeps in-frame clones and lacks some. The V and J calls and the clone size are those of that table, but D and trimming were determined from the DNA. The data show approximately 85,000 clones, about nine tenths seen once. The V end lost 3 bases, the J end lost 7 bases, and 7 bases lay between the germline ends. CDR1 is MGHRA and CDR2 is YSYEKL in the germline V gene. The CDR3 runs 12 residues. This sequence originates from a woman in her fifties or sixties with active or convalescent COVID-19. V and J are TRBV4-1 and TRBJ2-1; D is ambiguous. The sequencing input was peripheral blood. The chain's CDR3 is CASSHLRNEQFF. Here the CDR3 DNA reads TGCGCCAGCAGCCACTTACGGAATGAGCAGTTCTTC.